The 5 T cell receptor beta chains reported below all come from one sample, sequenced in a study of T cells in Graves' hyperthyroidism and ophthalmopathy. Amplification yielded TCR beta CDR3 regions, with RNA transcripts as the source. Carried out on the TCR CDR3, a first-round RT-PCR used the HTBI primer set. From the multiplex PCR reads, TCRdb called clonotypes with MiXCR, one entry per CDR3 protein. Altogether approximately 380,000 distinct CDR3 sequences are present, approximately 19% being singletons, with the ten largest covering around 4%. Sequencing was performed on blood. These receptors were obtained from a woman between 18 and 29 years old with Graves' hyperthyroidism.

Concerning this clonotype: A much larger clone is a single base away; this may be a read error. J is TRBJ2-7 and V is TRBV24-1; D remains unclear. V dropped 3 bases and J dropped 7 bases, with 12 bases sitting between them. The CDR3 loop spans 13 amino acids. Per germline, CDR1 KGHDR and CDR2 SFDVKD. CDR3 DNA: TGTGCCACCAGTGATGTTCCCACGACTGAGCAGTACTTC. Its translation: CATSDVPTTEQYF.

This clonotype was detected ten times or more. CDR3 protein: CASHPPKPGQGTETQYF. In DNA, the CDR3 is TGTGCCAGTCACCCCCCTAAACCGGGACAGGGAACAGAGACCCAGTACTTC. The rearrangement joins TRBV12-3 or TRBV12-4 to TRBJ2-5, with 9 bases identical to TRBD1. The V and J ends lost 9 bases and 4 bases, in that order; junction bases with no gene match: 18. The CDR3 is 17 residues long.

V is TRBV20-1 and J is TRBJ2-7; 7 bases match TRBD2. Germline-derived CDR1 and CDR2 are DFQATT and SNEGSKA (reference sequence). Trimming removed 3 bases from V and 7 bases from J; junction bases left unmatched: 15. The CDR3 runs to 15 residues. The CDR3 is CSARFAAGDVLEQYF. The CDR3 nucleotides are TGCAGTGCTAGGTTCGCGGCGGGAGATGTGCTGGAGCAGTACTTC.

The chain employs TRBV25-1 and TRBJ1-2, with D perhaps TRBD1 (6 bases). Germline lookup yields CDR1 MGHDK and CDR2 SYGVNS. The CDR3 has 15 residues. V dropped 4 bases and J dropped 2 bases, with 14 bases sitting between them. DNA of the CDR3: TGTGCCAGCAGTGGGGGACAAGCCTCCAACTATGGCTACACCTTC. It encodes CASSGGQASNYGYTF.

This clonotype was found many times. V is TRBV12-3 or TRBV12-4 and J is TRBJ2-2; TRBD2 aligns across 12 bases. CDR3 length: 15 amino acids. Germline trimming cut 6 bases from V and 7 bases from J; bases unmatched to any gene: 6. In DNA form, the CDR3 reads TGTGCCAGCAGCCCTAGCGGGGGGGCTTTCGGGGAGCTGTTTTTT. It encodes CASSPSGGAFGELFF.